One and the same sample provided the 21 T cell receptor beta chains below, sequenced in a study of T cell changes during pregnancy in multiple sclerosis. Clones were sequenced by immunoSEQ multiplex PCR, and TCRdb holds only the in-frame ones, with some missing. Of around 95,000 clones listed, 94% were seen once; the top ten hold around 1.8%. The starting material was peripheral blood, obtained after pregnancy. The receptors come from a female donor in good health, enrolled as a control in a pregnancy study.

J is TRBJ1-1 and V is TRBV28; 7 bases are shared with TRBD1. V dropped 5 bases and J dropped 0; count of bases not matched to a gene: 3. This CDR3 has 14 residues. Germline V gene data show CDR1 as MDHEN and CDR2 as SYDVKM. The CDR3 sequence: CASSPQGMNTEAFF. CDR3 coding DNA: TGTGCCAGCAGTCCACAGGGGATGAACACTGAAGCTTTCTTT. Supplemented by reference TRBV28 and TRBJ1-1, the full variable domain reads DVKVTQSSRYLVKRTGEKVFLECVQDMDHENMFWYRQDPGLGLRLIYFSYDVKMKEKGDIPEGYSVSREKKERFSLILESASTNQTSMYLCASSPQGMNTEAFFGQGTRLTVV.

This sequence joins TRBV18 and TRBJ1-2; a possible D gene is TRBD1 (6 bases). CDR3 length: 13 amino acids. The V end lost 6 bases, the J end lost 4 bases, and 12 bases lay between the germline ends. The germline V gene has CDR1 KGHSH and CDR2 LQKENI. CDR3 amino acids: CASSPDSSYGYTF. The CDR3 region has the DNA TGTGCCAGCTCGCCGGACAGCAGCTATGGCTACACCTTC.

V gene TRBV6-5 combines with J gene TRBJ2-7; D is perhaps TRBD2 (7 bases). The CDR3 sequence is 14 residues long. Germline V gene sequence: CDR1 MNHEY, CDR2 SVGAGI. V lost 8 bases and J 2 bases, leaving 16 bases between the germline ends. The CDR3 bases are TGTGCCAGCTCGAGGGGGAGGGCCGCCTACGAGCAGTACTTC. Its translation: CASSRGRAAYEQYF.

The chain links TRBV27 to TRBJ2-7, with D unresolved. V lost 5 bases and J 2 bases, leaving 10 bases between the germline ends. The CDR3 is made up of 13 amino acids. Per germline, CDR1 MNHEY and CDR2 SMNVEV (reference sequence). CDR3 sequence reads: CASSRAGTYEQYF. Written as DNA, the CDR3 is TGTGCCAGCAGTCGTGCAGGTACCTACGAGCAGTACTTC.

This clone was recorded only once. V and J are TRBV10-3 and TRBJ2-1; TRBD2 matches 9 bases. The CDR3 runs to 16 residues. V lost 5 bases and J lost 7; bases outside the gene matches: 12. Germline V gives CDR1 ENHRY, CDR2 SYGVKD. The CDR3 is CAISISLSGSMNEQFF. The CDR3 DNA follows: TGTGCCATCAGTATCTCGCTTAGCGGGAGTATGAATGAGCAGTTCTTC.

The chain joins TRBV5-4 to TRBJ2-1, with 8 positions matching TRBD2. Germline V CDR1 and CDR2: SGHNT, YYREEE (reference sequence). CDR3 size: 16 residues. V lost 2 bases, J lost 8 bases, and 12 bases stayed unmatched. This CDR3 reads CASSLSGSSSEHEQFF. CDR3 DNA: TGTGCCAGCAGCTTAAGCGGGAGTTCGAGTGAACATGAGCAGTTCTTC.

The chain links TRBV28 to TRBJ1-5; the match to TRBD1 covers 9 bases. The J segment lost 0 bases and the V segment lost 2 bases, leaving 5 bases of the junction unmatched. CDR3 length: 17 residues. Germline CDR1 MDHEN, CDR2 SYDVKM. CDR3 sequence: CASSLDRGWVSNQPQHF. The CDR3 DNA reads as TGTGCCAGCAGTTTAGACAGGGGGTGGGTTAGCAATCAGCCCCAGCATTTT.

The V call is TRBV7-8, the J call TRBJ2-3, with TRBD2 matching 7 bases. Trimming at V came to 6 bases and at J to 3 bases, leaving 6 bases not matched to a gene. This CDR3 spans 14 amino acids. Germline V CDR1 and CDR2: SGHVS, FQNEAQ. The CDR3 nucleotides read TGTGCCAGCAGTCATACTAGCGTAACAGATACGCAGTATTTT. This translates into CASSHTSVTDTQYF.

The genes are TRBV2 and TRBJ2-4; 9 bases match TRBD1. Losses at the gene ends were 6 bases for V and 5 bases for J; bases not matched to a gene: 5. CDR3 length equals 14 residues. Germline assignment: CDR1 SNHLY and CDR2 FYNNEI. The DNA for the CDR3 is TGTGCCAGCAGGGACAGGGGACGGGAAAACATTCAGTACTTC. This sequence encodes CASRDRGRENIQYF.

The J gene is TRBJ2-3, the V gene TRBV28; a weak D match, TRBD2 (6 bases). This CDR3 region has 14 residues. Trimming shortened V by 1 base and J by 3 bases, and 8 bases separated the two germline ends. Germline CDR1 reads MDHEN; CDR2 reads SYDVKM. The CDR3 DNA reads TGTGCCAGCAGTTTATTGGAGGGGACAGATACGCAGTATTTT. Its translation is CASSLLEGTDTQYF.

The chain links TRBV13 to TRBJ2-3; D remains ambiguous. Germline lookup yields CDR1 PRHDT and CDR2 FYEKMQ (reference sequence). Trimming left V 1 base short and J 5 bases short, with 4 bases between. The length of the CDR3 is 12 residues. This chain's CDR3 is CASSLARDTQYF. For the CDR3, the DNA is TGTGCCAGCAGCTTAGCCAGAGATACGCAGTATTTT.

Regarding this clone: The junction and the germline gene differ at one end; a read error may be behind it. The chain uses TRBV27 and TRBJ2-7; D uncertain. Germline values: CDR1 MNHEY, CDR2 SMNVEV (reference sequence). This CDR3 is 13 amino acids long. CDR3 coding DNA: TGTGCCAGCAGTTTAGGCAGGTCCTCCGAGCAGTACTTC. Translation gives CASSLGRSSEQYF.

The J gene is TRBJ1-1, the V gene TRBV4-2; weak D call: TRBD1 (5 bases). With 5 bases removed from V and 1 base from J, the gap between germline ends came to 20 bases. CDR3 length equals 17 residues. Per the germline V gene, CDR1 is LGHNA and CDR2 is YNFKEQ. This CDR3 is CASSSRLGVGGNTEAFF. The CDR3 coding sequence is TGTGCCAGCAGCTCCCGCCTGGGGGTCGGGGGGAACACTGAAGCTTTCTTT.

The chain combines TRBV19 with TRBJ2-3; weak D call: TRBD1 (5 bases). Germline values: CDR1 LNHDA, CDR2 SQIVND (reference sequence). The CDR3 consists of 15 residues. Trimming removed 4 bases at V and 6 bases at J, with 17 bases between. CDR3 protein: CASSRTLTEIDTQYF. CDR3 DNA: TGTGCCAGTAGTAGGACCCTGACAGAGATTGATACGCAGTATTTT.

The chain joins TRBV11-2 to TRBJ2-3; 15 bases match TRBD2. Germline-derived CDR1 and CDR2 are SGHAT and FQNNGV. J was trimmed by 5 bases and V by 0 bases; bases with no gene match: 3. The CDR3 consists of 17 residues. The CDR3 DNA reads TGTGCCAGCAGCTTAGATCAGGGACTAGCGGGGGGAGATACGCAGTATTTT. Translating it yields CASSLDQGLAGGDTQYF.

The V call is TRBV18, the J call TRBJ1-5; the D gene is possibly TRBD1 (5 bases). The CDR3 consists of 14 residues. V was clipped by 6 bases and J by 4 bases, with 13 bases between them. Germline CDR1 KGHSH, CDR2 LQKENI. The CDR3 here is CASSPGVQNQPQHF. CDR3 sequence (DNA): TGTGCCAGCTCCCCGGGGGTACAGAATCAGCCCCAGCATTTT.

CDR3: CASSKGWAESGRAHEQYF. The DNA of the CDR3 is TGTGCCAGCAGCAAAGGGTGGGCTGAGAGCGGGAGGGCCCACGAGCAGTACTTC. The genes are TRBV21-1 and TRBJ2-7; TRBD2, as called in the table, went unchecked against the DNA. TRBV21-1 is termed a pseudogene. CDR3 length: 18 residues.

In nucleotides, the CDR3 is TGCGCCAGCATCCCAGGCCTAGAAGGGGCCTACGAGCAGTACTTC. Its translation is CASIPGLEGAYEQYF. This rearrangement joins TRBV23-1 to TRBJ2-7, with D possibly being TRBD1 (5 bases). TRBV23-1 is assigned to the ORF class and has an uncertain function. The V end lost 7 bases, the J end lost 2 bases, and 18 bases lay between the germline ends. The CDR3 extends over 15 amino acids.

This rearrangement joins TRBV28 to TRBJ2-1, with 9 bases aligning to TRBD2. With V trimmed by 2 bases and J by 7 bases, 6 bases remained unmatched. CDR3 length equals 15 residues. Germline V gene data show CDR1 as MDHEN and CDR2 as SYDVKM. The CDR3 here is CASSLEAGGENEQFF. For the CDR3, the DNA is TGTGCCAGCAGTTTAGAGGCGGGAGGGGAGAATGAGCAGTTCTTC.

The chain joins TRBV4-1 to TRBJ1-2, with TRBD1 identical over 10 bases. Germline V gene sequence: CDR1 MGHRA, CDR2 YSYEKL. The V and J ends lost 1 base and 3 bases, in that order; junction bases with no gene match: 5. The CDR3 consists of 16 residues. CDR3 loop: CASSQGAGTGDYGYTF. DNA for the CDR3: TGCGCCAGCAGCCAAGGGGCGGGGACAGGGGACTATGGCTACACCTTC.

About this clone itself: One junction end does not reproduce the germline sequence, and a read error may be involved. Other DNA variants within this sample encode the same CDR3. The chain combines TRBV4-1 with TRBJ2-7; 10 bases align to TRBD1. Germline lookup yields CDR1 MGHRA and CDR2 YSYEKL. The CDR3 length is 16 residues. Written as DNA, the CDR3 is TGCGCCAGCAGCCAAGACCCCGGGACAGGGGTCTACGAACAGTACTTC. As protein: CASSQDPGTGVYEQYF.